This T cell receptor beta chain appears in the sequencing data of a study of post-analysis software for immune sequencing data. Study details: In terms of disease course, relapsing-remitting, secondary progressive and progressive-relapsing multiple sclerosis were included.

Study-level results: Strong co-clustering by F measure linked samples that shared a preparation batch. People with multiple sclerosis had a significantly lower normalized Chao1 diversity than controls did. Controls had lower frequencies than patients of 4 or 5 TRBV segments, which included TRBV5-6, TRBV5-1 and TRBV20-1.

This CDR3 spans 15 amino acids. V shed 5 bases and J shed 2 bases, with 15 bases lying between them. Germline V gives CDR1 SEHNR, CDR2 FQNEAQ (reference sequence). TCR beta cDNA libraries had unique molecular identifiers. T cells, about 0.95 to 10 million of them, yielded hundreds of thousands of cDNA molecules. TCRdb used MiXCR to reprocess the PCR reads, holding one entry per CDR3 protein. The sample holds fewer than 550,000 distinct CDR3 sequences, approximately 34% seen once. On this clonotype: The target antigen is unknown.

This clonotype was obtained from a girl younger than 18 with multiple sclerosis. The material sequenced was blood. The chain combines TRBV7-9 with TRBJ2-5; no clear D gene. This CDR3 is CASSTRTELQETQYF. The CDR3, as DNA: TGTGCCAGCAGCACGCGGACGGAACTTCAAGAGACCCAGTACTTC.